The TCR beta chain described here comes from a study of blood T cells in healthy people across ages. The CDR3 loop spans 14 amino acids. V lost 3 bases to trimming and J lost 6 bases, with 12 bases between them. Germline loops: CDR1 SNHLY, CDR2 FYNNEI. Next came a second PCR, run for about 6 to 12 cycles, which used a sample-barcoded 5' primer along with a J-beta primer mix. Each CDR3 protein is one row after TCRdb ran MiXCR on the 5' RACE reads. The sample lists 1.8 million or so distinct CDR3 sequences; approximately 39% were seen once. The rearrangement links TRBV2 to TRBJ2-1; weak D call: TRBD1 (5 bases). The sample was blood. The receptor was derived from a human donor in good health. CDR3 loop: CASSDQGGLNEQFF. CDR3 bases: TGTGCCAGCAGTGATCAGGGTGGTCTCAATGAGCAGTTCTTC.